This T cell receptor beta chain was recovered during a study of shared clonotypes between healthy human individuals. Whole-study context: Per donor, CD8 memory used one plate, CD8 naive used two, CD4 memory used three and CD4 naive used three.

Germline values: CDR1 LNHDA, CDR2 SQIVND (reference sequence). The germline V and J ends were trimmed by 6 bases and 7 bases, with 10 bases remaining between them. CDR3 length: 12 amino acids. A CD45RA+ naive subset and a CD45RA-negative memory subset were split from CD4+ cells. This table comes from immunoSEQ multiplex PCR, and its TCRdb copy is limited to in-frame clones, with some not included. The profile shows a few million clones, nearly 97% of them singletons. This rearrangement joins TRBV19 to TRBJ2-4; D is undetermined. The sequenced sample was naive CD4+ T cells sorted from blood. Subset indicated: CD45RA+ positively selected. The TCR originated in a man aged 18 to 30 in good health. The CDR3 protein is CASSPTENIQYF. CDR3 sequence (DNA): TGTGCCAGTAGCCCCACCGAGAACATTCAGTACTTC. Variable domain in full (rest from reference TRBV19 and TRBJ2-4): DGGITQSPKYLFRKEGQNVTLSCEQNLNHDAMYWYRQDPGQGLRLIYYSQIVNDFQKGDIAEGYSVSREKKESFPLTVTSAQKNPTAFYLCASSPTENIQYFGAGTRLSVL.